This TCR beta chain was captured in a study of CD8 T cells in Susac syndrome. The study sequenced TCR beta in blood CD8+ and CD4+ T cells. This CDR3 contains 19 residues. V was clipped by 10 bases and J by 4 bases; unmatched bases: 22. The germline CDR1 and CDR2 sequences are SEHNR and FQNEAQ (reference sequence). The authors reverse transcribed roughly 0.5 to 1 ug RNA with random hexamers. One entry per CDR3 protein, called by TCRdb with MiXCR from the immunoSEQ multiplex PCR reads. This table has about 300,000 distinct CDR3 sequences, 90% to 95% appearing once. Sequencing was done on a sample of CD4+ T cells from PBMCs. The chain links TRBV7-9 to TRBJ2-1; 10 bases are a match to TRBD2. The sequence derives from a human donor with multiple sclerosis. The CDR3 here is CAISYTADGSSGGYNEQFF. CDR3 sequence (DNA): TGTGCCATCTCTTACACCGCGGATGGGAGTAGCGGGGGGTACAATGAGCAGTTCTTC.